The rows below give T cell receptor beta chains drawn from one sample of a study of vaccination effects on CD4 cells after COVID-19. These receptors have no identified antigens. Sequencing used immunoSEQ multiplex PCR; TCRdb keeps in-frame clones, though not all of them. The sample has around 37,000 clones; around 67% are singletons. This material consisted of CD4+ T cells from PBMCs cultured with a peptide pool, taken before COVID-19 vaccination. These receptors were taken from a human donor who had a prior SARS-CoV-2 infection. The conserved cysteine and the conserved F or W are not part of the CDR3 here.

v_gene,CDR3aa
TRBV5-1,ASSSPQGLANHEQY
TRBV28,ASRGWGTQY
TRBV9,ASSPMGGGTDTQY
TRBV3-1/TRBV3-2,ASSPSGGAWETQY
TRBV7-3,ASSLRREGEQY
TRBV10-3,AISETTAQETQY
TRBV2,ASRHRGTLLAKNIQY
TRBV9,ASSTRTGKPPYLFTDTQY
TRBV6-6,ASSTPGTGLSGGRCTDTQY
TRBV6-6,ASRGYPYSNQPQH
TRBV9,ASSGTGTQF
TRBV3-1/TRBV3-2,ASSQLGTGGDEQF
TRBV19,ASRRGTGRFEAF
TRBV6-6,ASSRWTSGGHRTQY
TRBV5-4,ASSLISGSPHNEQF